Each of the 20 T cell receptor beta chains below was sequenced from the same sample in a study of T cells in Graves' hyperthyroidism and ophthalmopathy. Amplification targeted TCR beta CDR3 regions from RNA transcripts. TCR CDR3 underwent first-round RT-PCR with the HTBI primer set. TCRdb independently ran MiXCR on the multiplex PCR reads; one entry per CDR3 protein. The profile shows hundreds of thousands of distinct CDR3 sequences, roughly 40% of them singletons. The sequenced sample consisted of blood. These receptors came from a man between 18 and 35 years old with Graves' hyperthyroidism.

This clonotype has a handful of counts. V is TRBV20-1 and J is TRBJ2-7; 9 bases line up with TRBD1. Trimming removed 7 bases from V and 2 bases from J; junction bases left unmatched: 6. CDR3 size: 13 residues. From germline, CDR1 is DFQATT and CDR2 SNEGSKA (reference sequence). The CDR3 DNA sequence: TGCAGTGGGGGGGGGACAGGGACCTACGAGCAGTACTTC. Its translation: CSGGGTGTYEQYF.

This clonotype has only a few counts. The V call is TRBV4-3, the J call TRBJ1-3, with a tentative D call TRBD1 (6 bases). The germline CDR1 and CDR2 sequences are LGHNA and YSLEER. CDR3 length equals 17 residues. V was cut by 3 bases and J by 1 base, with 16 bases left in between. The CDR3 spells CASSHSSGAKSGNTIYF. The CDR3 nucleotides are TGCGCCAGCAGCCATTCCTCGGGGGCAAAATCTGGAAACACCATATATTTT.

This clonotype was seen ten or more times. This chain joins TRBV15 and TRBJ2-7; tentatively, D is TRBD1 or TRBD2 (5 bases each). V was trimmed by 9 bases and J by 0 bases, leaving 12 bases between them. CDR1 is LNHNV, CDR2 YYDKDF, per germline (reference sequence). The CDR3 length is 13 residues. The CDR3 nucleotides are TGTGCCACTCCGGGACCGGACTCCTACGAGCAGTACTTC. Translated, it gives CATPGPDSYEQYF.

CDR3 bases: TGTGCCACCAGCAGAGATGAGGGCCTAGTATTCAACTATGGCTACACCTTC. It translates to CATSRDEGLVFNYGYTF. This sequence joins TRBV15 and TRBJ1-2; D call uncertain. V lost 0 bases to trimming and J lost 2 bases, with 16 bases between them. The V gene's germline CDR1 is LNHNV and CDR2 YYDKDF (reference sequence). This CDR3 comprises 17 residues.

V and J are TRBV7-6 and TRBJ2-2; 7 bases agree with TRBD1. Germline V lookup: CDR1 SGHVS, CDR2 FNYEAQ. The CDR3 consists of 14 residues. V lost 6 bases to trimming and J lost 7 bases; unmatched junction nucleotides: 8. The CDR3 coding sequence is TGTGCCAGCAGTACAGGGACAGAGAACGGGGAGCTGTTTTTT. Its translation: CASSTGTENGELFF.

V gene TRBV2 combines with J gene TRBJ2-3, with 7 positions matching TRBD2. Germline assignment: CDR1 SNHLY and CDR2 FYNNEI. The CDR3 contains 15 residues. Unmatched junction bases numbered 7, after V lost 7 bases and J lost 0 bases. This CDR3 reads CASTTGGLSTDTQYF. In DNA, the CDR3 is TGTGCCAGCACAACCGGGGGGTTAAGCACAGATACGCAGTATTTT.

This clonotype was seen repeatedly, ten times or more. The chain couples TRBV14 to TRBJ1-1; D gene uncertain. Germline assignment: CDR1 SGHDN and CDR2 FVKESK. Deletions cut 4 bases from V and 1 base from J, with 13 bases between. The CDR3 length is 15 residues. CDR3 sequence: CASSRSGPRNTEAFF. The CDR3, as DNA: TGTGCCAGCAGCCGTTCAGGCCCTCGGAACACTGAAGCTTTCTTT.

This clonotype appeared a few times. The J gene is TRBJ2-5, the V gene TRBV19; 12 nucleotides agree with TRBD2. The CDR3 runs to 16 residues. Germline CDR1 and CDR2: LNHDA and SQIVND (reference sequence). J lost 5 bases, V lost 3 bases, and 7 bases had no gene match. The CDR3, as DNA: TGTGCCAGTAGTATCAGACTAGCGGGAGTAGTGGAGACCCAGTACTTC. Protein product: CASSIRLAGVVETQYF.

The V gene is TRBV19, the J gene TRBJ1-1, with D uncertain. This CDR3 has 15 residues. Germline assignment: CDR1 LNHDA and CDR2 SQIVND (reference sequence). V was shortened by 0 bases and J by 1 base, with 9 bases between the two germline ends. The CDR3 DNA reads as TGTGCCAGTAGTATAGATATAAGGCCGAACACTGAAGCTTTCTTT. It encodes CASSIDIRPNTEAFF.

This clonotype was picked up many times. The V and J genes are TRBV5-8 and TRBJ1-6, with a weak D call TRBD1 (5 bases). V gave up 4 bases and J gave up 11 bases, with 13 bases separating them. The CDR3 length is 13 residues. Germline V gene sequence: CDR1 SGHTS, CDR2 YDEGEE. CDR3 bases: TGTGCCAGCAGCCCCACAGGCGGGGCACCCCTCCACTTT. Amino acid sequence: CASSPTGGAPLHF.

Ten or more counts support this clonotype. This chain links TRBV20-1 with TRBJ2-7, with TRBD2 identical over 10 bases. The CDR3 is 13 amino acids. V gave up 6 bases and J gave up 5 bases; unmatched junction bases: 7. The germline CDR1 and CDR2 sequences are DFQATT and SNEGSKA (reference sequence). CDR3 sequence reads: CSASGLANHEQYF. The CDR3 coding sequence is TGCAGTGCCTCGGGACTAGCGAACCACGAGCAGTACTTC.

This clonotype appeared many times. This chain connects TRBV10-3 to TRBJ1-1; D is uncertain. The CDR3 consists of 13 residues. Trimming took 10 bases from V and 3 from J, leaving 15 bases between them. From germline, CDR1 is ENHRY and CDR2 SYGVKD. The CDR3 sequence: CATVETADTEAFF. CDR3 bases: TGTGCCACGGTGGAGACCGCGGACACTGAAGCTTTCTTT.

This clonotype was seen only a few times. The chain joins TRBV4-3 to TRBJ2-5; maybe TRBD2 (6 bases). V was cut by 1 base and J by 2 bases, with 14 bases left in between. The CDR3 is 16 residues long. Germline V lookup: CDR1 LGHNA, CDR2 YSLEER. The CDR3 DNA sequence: TGCGCCAGCAGCCAAGGCGGGGTAACAGGTCAAGAGACCCAGTACTTC. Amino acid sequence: CASSQGGVTGQETQYF.

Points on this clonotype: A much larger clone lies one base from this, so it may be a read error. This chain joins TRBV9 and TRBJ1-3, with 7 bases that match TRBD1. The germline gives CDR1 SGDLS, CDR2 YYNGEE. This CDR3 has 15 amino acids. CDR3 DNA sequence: TGTGCCAGCAGCGTAGAGGACAGGTTTGGAAACACCTTATATTTT. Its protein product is CASSVEDRFGNTLYF. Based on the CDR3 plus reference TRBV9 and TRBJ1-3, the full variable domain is DSGVTQTPKHLITATGQRVTLRCSPRSGDLSVYWYQQSLDQGLQFLIQYYNGEERAKGNILERFSAQQFPDLHSELNLSSLELGDSALYFCASSVEDRFGNTLYFGEGSWLTVV.

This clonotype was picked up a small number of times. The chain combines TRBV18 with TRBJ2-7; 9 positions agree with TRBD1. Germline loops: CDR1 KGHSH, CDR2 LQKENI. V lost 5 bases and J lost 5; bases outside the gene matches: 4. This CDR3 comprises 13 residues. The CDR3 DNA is TGTGCCAGCTCATCGGACAGGGGTGACGAGCAGTACTTC. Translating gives CASSSDRGDEQYF.

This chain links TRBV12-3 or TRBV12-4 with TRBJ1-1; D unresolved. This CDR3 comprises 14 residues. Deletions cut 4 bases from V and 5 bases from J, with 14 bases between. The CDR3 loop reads CASSSGIPATEAFF. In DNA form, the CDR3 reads TGTGCCAGCAGTTCCGGGATACCGGCAACTGAAGCTTTCTTT.

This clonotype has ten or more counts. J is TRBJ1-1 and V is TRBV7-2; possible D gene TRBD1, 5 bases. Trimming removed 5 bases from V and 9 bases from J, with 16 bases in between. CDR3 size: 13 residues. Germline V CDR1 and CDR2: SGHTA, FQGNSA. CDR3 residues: CASSPSPGIQAFF. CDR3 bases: TGTGCCAGCAGCCCTAGCCCAGGGATCCAAGCTTTCTTT.

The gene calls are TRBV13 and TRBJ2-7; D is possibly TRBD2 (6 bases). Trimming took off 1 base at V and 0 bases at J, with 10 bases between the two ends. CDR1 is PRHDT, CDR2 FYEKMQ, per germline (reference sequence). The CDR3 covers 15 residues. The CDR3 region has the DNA TGTGCCAGCAGCTTAGAGGACGGGAGCTCCTACGAGCAGTACTTC. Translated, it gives CASSLEDGSSYEQYF.

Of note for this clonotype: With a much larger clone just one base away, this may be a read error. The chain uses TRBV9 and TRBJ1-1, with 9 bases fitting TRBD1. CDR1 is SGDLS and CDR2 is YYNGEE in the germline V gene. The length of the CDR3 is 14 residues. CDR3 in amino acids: CASIVERQGAEAFF. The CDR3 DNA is TGTGCCAGCATCGTAGAGAGACAGGGGGCTGAAGCTTTCTTT.

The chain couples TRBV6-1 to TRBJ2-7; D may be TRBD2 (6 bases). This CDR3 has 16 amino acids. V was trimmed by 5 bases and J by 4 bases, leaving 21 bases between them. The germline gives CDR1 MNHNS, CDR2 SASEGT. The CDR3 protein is CASSYSSWRGSYEQYF. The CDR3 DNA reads TGTGCCAGCAGTTACTCGAGCTGGAGGGGATCGTACGAGCAGTACTTC.